The present TCR beta chain was sequenced within a study of cytomegalovirus exposure and HLA in healthy donors. Germline V gene sequence: CDR1 SGHVS, CDR2 FNYEAQ. Trimming took 0 bases from V and 2 from J, leaving 5 bases between them. The CDR3 extends over 14 amino acids. Comment on this clone: Antigen unknown.

This PCR relied on a set of 60 Vbeta primers and 13 Jbeta primers. Authors' methods: There were around 78 million unique TCR beta chains by a later count, and some 11 million of them were shared. Method: immunoSEQ multiplex PCR; TCRdb's copy keeps in-frame clones and lacks some. V, J and clone size are those of that table, while D and trimming were read from the DNA. Among over 150,000 clones listed, just over 75% were seen once. Broader study findings: Under in vitro conditions, a few CMV-associated chains were confirmed as specific for CMV antigens.

The sample consisted of PBMCs. The chain recombines TRBV7-6 with TRBJ2-1; D not resolved. This receptor was taken from a woman aged 55-70 years in good health and CMV-seropositive. The CDR3 nucleotides read TGTGCCAGCAGCTTAGCGCCAGCCTACAATGAGCAGTTCTTC. Amino acids: CASSLAPAYNEQFF.